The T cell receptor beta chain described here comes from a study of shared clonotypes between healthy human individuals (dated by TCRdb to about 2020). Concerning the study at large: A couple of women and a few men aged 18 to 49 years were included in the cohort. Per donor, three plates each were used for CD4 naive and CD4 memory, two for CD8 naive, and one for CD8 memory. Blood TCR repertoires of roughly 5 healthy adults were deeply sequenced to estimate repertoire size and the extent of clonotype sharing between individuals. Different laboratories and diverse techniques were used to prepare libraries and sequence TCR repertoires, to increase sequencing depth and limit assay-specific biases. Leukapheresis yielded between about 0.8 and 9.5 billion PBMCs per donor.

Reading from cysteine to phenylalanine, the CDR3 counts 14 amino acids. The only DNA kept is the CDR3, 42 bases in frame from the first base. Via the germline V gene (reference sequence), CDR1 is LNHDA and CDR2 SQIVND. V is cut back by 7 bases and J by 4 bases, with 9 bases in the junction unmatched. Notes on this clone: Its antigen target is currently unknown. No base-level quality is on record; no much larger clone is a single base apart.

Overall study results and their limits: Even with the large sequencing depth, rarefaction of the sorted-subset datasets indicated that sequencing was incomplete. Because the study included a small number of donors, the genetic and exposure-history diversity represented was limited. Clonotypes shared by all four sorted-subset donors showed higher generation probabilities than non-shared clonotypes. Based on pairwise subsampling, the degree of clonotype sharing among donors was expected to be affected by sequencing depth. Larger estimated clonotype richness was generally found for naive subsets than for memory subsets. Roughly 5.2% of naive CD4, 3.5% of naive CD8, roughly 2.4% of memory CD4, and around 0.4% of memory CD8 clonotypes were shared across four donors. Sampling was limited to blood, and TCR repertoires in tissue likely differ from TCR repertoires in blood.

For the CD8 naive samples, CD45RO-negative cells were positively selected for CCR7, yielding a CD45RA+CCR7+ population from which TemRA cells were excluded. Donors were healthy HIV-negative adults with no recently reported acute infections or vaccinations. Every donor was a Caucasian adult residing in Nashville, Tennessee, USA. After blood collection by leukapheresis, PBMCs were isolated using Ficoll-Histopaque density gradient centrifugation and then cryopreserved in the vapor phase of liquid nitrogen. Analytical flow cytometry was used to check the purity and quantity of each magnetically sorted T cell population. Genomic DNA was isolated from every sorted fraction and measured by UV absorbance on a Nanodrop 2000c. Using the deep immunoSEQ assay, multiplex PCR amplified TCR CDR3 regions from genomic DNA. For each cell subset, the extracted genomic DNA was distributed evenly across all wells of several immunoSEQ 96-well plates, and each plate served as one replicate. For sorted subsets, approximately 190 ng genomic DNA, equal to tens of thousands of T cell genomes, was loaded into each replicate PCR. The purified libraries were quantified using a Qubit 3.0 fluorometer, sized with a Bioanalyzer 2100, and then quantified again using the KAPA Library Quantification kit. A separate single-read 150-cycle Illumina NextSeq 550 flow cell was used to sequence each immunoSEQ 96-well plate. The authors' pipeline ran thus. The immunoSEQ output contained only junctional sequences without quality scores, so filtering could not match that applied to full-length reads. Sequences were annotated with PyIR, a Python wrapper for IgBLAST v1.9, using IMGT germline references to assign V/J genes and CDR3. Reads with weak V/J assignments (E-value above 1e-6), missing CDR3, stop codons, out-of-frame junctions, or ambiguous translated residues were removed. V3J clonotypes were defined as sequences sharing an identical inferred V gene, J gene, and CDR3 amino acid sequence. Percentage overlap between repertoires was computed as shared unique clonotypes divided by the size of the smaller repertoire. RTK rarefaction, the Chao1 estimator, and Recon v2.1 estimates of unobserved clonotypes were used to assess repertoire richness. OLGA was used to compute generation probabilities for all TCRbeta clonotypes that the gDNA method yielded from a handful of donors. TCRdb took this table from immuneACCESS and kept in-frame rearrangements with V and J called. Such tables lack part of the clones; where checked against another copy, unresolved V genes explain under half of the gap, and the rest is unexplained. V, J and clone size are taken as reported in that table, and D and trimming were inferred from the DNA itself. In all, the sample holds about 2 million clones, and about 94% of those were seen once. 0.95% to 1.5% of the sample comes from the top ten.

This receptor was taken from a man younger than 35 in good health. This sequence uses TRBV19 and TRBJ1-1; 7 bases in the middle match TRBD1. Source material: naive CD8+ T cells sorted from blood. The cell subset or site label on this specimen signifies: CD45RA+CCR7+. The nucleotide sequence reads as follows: TGTGCCAGTACCCTAACAGGGGCCGGCACTGAAGCTTTCTTT. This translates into CASTLTGAGTEAFF.